This T cell receptor beta chain derives from a study of blood T cell repertoires in COVID-19. Study details: COVID-19 samples collected from the United States, Italy and Spain covered acute and convalescent phases. PBMCs, B-cell-depleted T cells, or T cells were the source of the cDNA or gDNA that made up the material.

This clone has just a few counts. CDR1 and CDR2 (germline): MNHEY, SVGAGI. The length of the CDR3 is 15 residues. Trimming stripped 8 bases from V and 5 bases from J, with 21 bases between. Per the original data handling: The authors estimated nucleated cell counts from reference gene primer amplification. Some clones are missing from TCRdb's copy, which holds only in-frame ones; the method was immunoSEQ multiplex PCR. For V, J and clone size, that table is used; D and trimming come from the DNA. Of around 400,000 clones detected, 89% appear once; the ten largest clones hold more than 0.95%. The chain uses TRBV6-5 and TRBJ1-2; D remains ambiguous. The TCR comes from a man between 40 and 49 years old with acute or convalescent COVID-19. The sequenced sample consisted of peripheral blood. CDR3 coding DNA: TGTGCCAGCCAAGGCCCCGGGGAAAATCGGTATGGCTACACCTTC. Amino acids: CASQGPGENRYGYTF.